The T cell receptor (beta chain) under discussion was sequenced for a study of T cells in Graves' hyperthyroidism and ophthalmopathy. TCR beta CDR3 regions were amplified from RNA transcripts. In the first-round RT-PCR of the TCR CDR3, the HTBI primer set was used. One entry per CDR3 protein, called by TCRdb with MiXCR from the multiplex PCR reads. Among about 96,000 distinct CDR3 sequences listed, around 52% were seen once. Germline CDR1 reads LNHNV; CDR2 reads YYDKDF (reference sequence). This CDR3 is 15 amino acids long. About this clonotype itself: At one end the junction does not follow the germline gene, possibly because of a read error.

The rearrangement joins TRBV15 to TRBJ2-7; 10 bases agree with TRBD1. Sequencing was carried out using blood. This TCR came from a woman in her thirties or forties with Graves' hyperthyroidism. CDR3 in amino acids: CATSRDRDRGYGQYF. The CDR3 nucleotides are TGTGCCACCAGCAGAGACCGGGACAGGGGCTACGGGCAGTACTTC.